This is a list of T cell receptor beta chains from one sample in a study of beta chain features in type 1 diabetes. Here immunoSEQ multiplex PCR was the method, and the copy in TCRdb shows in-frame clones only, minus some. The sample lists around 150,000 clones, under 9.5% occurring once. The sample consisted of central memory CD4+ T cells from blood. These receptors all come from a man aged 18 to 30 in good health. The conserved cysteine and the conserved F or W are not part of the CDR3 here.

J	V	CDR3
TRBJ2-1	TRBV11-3	ASSLDHSGTISYNEQF
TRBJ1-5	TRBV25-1	ASGRTGNNQPQH
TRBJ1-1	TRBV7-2	ASSWGGFGEAF
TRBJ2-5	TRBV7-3	ASSPLAGAVGETQY
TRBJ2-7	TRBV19	ASTAGTADSYEQY
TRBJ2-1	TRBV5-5	ASSLFPDEGYNEQF
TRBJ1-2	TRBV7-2	ASSLVSASELFGYT
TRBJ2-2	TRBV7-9	ASSFSNTGELF
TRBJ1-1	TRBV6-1	ASSEASRGMNTEAF
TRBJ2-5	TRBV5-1	ASSLERLALETQY
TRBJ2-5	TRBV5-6	ASSPPGLQETQY
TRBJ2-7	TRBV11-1	ASSLGTGLYEQY
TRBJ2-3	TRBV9	ASTPLGTGLSRGPGDTQY
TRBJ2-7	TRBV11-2	ASSSGGLGYEQY
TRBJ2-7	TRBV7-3	ASSLGQGGNEQY
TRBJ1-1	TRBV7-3	ASSLAGQGRTEAF
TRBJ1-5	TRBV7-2	ASRPPGDQPQH
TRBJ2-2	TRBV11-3	ASSPRTGDTGELF
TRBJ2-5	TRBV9	ASSPRTGGRGETQY
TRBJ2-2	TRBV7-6	ASSLGGRDWNTGELF
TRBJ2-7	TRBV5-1	ASSTRLAGAHEQY
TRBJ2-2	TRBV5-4	ASSSQLAGRTGELF
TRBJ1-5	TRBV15	ATSPGDYSNQPQH
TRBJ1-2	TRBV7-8	ASSGADPGPGGYGYT
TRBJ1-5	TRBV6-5	ASSPRDRDNQPQH
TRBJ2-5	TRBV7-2	ASTQGQAGTQY
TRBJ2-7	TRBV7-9	ASTPGGSLNEQY
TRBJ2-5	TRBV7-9	ASSPGRAEETQY
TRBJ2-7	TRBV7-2	ASSPRSGSGEQY
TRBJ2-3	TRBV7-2	ASTRTGVRPDTQY
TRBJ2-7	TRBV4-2	ASSQAYEAGIHEQY
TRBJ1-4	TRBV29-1	SVRAGRYEKLF
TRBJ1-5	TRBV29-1	SVEGSGDQPQH
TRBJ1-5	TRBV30	AWNTGTGLQPQH
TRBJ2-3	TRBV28	ASQRGSTDTQY
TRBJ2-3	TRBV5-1	ASSAGQGPSTDTQY
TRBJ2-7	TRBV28	ASSADRVEQY
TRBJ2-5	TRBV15	ATSSNGLFQETQY
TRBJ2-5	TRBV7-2	ASSLVGGGETQY
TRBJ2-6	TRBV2	ASEDSGANVLT
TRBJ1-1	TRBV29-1	SVEAFNTEAF
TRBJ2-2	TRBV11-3	ASSFLSSGELF
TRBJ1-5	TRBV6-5	ASSSGRSQPQH
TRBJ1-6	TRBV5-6	ASSLFGTGGSPLH
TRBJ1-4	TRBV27	ASRGVATNEKLF
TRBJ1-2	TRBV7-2	ASSLSVRDGYT
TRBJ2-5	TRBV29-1	SVDPGGGETQY
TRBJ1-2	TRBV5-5	ASSRDRDGSYGYT
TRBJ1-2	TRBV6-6	ASTQSSPFYGYT
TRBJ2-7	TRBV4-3	ASSQDTTGSYEQY
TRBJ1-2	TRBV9	ASSESTDYGYT
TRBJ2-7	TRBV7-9	ASSSTPYEQY
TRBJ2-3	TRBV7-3	ASSRGWGDTQY
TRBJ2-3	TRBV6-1	ASSPFYTDTQY
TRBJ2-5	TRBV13	ASSWGKGFEETQY